The source of this T cell receptor beta chain is a study of blood T cell repertoires in COVID-19. Across the whole study: The United States, Italy and Spain provided the acute and convalescent COVID-19 samples. Sample material is recorded as cDNA or gDNA derived from T cells, B-cell-depleted T cells, or PBMCs.

J gave up 4 bases and V 6 bases, and 5 bases lay outside the gene matches. This CDR3 region has 13 residues. Germline CDR1 is KGHSH and CDR2 is LQKENI. Per the original methods: Using reference gene primer amplification, nucleated cell counts were estimated. Data came from immunoSEQ multiplex PCR; TCRdb stores just in-frame clones and leaves some out. For V, J and clone size, that table is used; D and trimming come from the DNA. The sample comprises under 200,000 clones, approximately 88% of which are singletons, and about 14% rests with the top ten. Sequenced input: peripheral blood. This TCR came from a man aged 18 to 30 with active or convalescent COVID-19. The rearrangement links TRBV18 to TRBJ1-2; 7 bases line up with TRBD1. DNA of the CDR3: TGTGCCAGCTCCGAGGGGGCCGGCTATGGCTACACCTTC. Encoded protein: CASSEGAGYGYTF.